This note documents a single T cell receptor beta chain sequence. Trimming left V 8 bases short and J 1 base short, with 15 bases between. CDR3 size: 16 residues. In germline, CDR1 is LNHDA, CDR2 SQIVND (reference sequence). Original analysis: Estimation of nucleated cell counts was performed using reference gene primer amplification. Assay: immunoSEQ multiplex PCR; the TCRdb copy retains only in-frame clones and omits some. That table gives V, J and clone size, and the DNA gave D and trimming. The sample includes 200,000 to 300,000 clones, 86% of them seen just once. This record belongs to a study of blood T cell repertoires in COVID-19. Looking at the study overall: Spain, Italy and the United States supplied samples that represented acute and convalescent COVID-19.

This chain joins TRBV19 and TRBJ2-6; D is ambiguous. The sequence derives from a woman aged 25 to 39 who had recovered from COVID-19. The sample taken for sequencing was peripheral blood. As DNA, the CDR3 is TGTGCCAGTCACGCACCCGACGGGTCTGGGGCCAACGTCCTGACTTTC. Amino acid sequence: CASHAPDGSGANVLTF.